A selection of T cell receptor beta chains follows, all from one sample in a study of cytomegalovirus exposure and HLA in healthy donors. Libraries were prepared by immunoSEQ multiplex PCR; TCRdb keeps only in-frame clonotypes and omits some of them. The sample gives some 260,000 clones, 90% of which show up once; around 3.1% is in the top ten. The sample consisted of PBMCs. The receptor source for this set is a woman aged 25 to 45 in good health and CMV-seronegative. Both conserved end residues are part of each CDR3. The order of the fields is V gene, clone size, J gene, CDR3 length, D gene, CDR3 protein. A D gene is named only where the DNA matches it firmly. A clone size is listed for some rows: how often the clone was seen (once, few, many), or a class if it is expanded.

V gene: TRBV4-1
clone size: NA
J gene: TRBJ1-5
CDR3 length: 14
D gene: TRBD1
CDR3 protein: CASSADRGNQPQHF

V gene: TRBV15
clone size: NA
J gene: TRBJ2-2
CDR3 length: 14
D gene: NA
CDR3 protein: CATSYGPNTGELFF

V gene: TRBV28
clone size: NA
J gene: TRBJ1-5
CDR3 length: 15
D gene: TRBD1
CDR3 protein: CASSFSGQGLQPQHF

V gene: TRBV7-9
clone size: NA
J gene: TRBJ2-3
CDR3 length: 19
D gene: NA
CDR3 protein: CASSLGWGREKRDTDTQYF

V gene: TRBV18
clone size: NA
J gene: TRBJ2-3
CDR3 length: 14
D gene: TRBD1
CDR3 protein: CASSPTTGSDTQYF

V gene: TRBV4-2
clone size: NA
J gene: TRBJ2-1
CDR3 length: 15
D gene: TRBD2
CDR3 protein: CASSQEDDGRAEQFF

V gene: TRBV19
clone size: NA
J gene: TRBJ2-3
CDR3 length: 15
D gene: TRBD2
CDR3 protein: CASSTTSGGTDTQYF

V gene: TRBV30
clone size: NA
J gene: TRBJ2-3
CDR3 length: 13
D gene: NA
CDR3 protein: CAWTPMTLYTQYF

V gene: TRBV7-9
clone size: NA
J gene: TRBJ2-7
CDR3 length: 16
D gene: TRBD1
CDR3 protein: CASSLYGTGGSYEQYF

V gene: TRBV29-1
clone size: NA
J gene: TRBJ2-2
CDR3 length: 15
D gene: NA
CDR3 protein: CSVTNRKPNTGELFF

V gene: TRBV11-3
clone size: NA
J gene: TRBJ2-7
CDR3 length: 17
D gene: TRBD2
CDR3 protein: CASSLDLGGTLSYEQYF

V gene: TRBV2
clone size: few
J gene: TRBJ1-1
CDR3 length: 16
D gene: NA
CDR3 protein: CASSERAAARNTEAFF

V gene: TRBV10-1
clone size: NA
J gene: TRBJ2-3
CDR3 length: 16
D gene: TRBD2
CDR3 protein: CASNRLAGGPQDTQYF

V gene: TRBV30
clone size: NA
J gene: TRBJ1-5
CDR3 length: 15
D gene: TRBD1
CDR3 protein: CAWNQGATGNQPQHF

V gene: TRBV27
clone size: NA
J gene: TRBJ2-3
CDR3 length: 14
D gene: NA
CDR3 protein: CASSPGSNTDTQYF

V gene: TRBV5-4
clone size: NA
J gene: TRBJ2-5
CDR3 length: 13
D gene: NA
CDR3 protein: CASRLTGEETQYF

V gene: TRBV14
clone size: once
J gene: TRBJ2-1
CDR3 length: 13
D gene: NA
CDR3 protein: CASSPHPAREQFF

V gene: TRBV4-1
clone size: NA
J gene: TRBJ2-1
CDR3 length: 16
D gene: TRBD1
CDR3 protein: CASSPKQGGDYNEQFF

V gene: TRBV7-6
clone size: NA
J gene: TRBJ2-7
CDR3 length: 14
D gene: NA
CDR3 protein: CASSQGTGDYEQYF

V gene: TRBV29-1
clone size: NA
J gene: TRBJ2-2
CDR3 length: 13
D gene: NA
CDR3 protein: CSAARLNTGELFF

V gene: TRBV27
clone size: NA
J gene: TRBJ2-1
CDR3 length: 17
D gene: TRBD2
CDR3 protein: CASSPGLAGGPFTQQFF

V gene: TRBV5-1
clone size: NA
J gene: TRBJ2-7
CDR3 length: 14
D gene: NA
CDR3 protein: CASTLGQGGYEQYF

V gene: TRBV6-5
clone size: NA
J gene: TRBJ2-7
CDR3 length: 13
D gene: NA
CDR3 protein: CASSLQGGNEQYF

V gene: TRBV30
clone size: NA
J gene: TRBJ2-7
CDR3 length: 14
D gene: TRBD1
CDR3 protein: CAWSVLGQGHEQYF

V gene: TRBV9
clone size: NA
J gene: TRBJ2-2
CDR3 length: 12
D gene: NA
CDR3 protein: CASSRGTGELFF

V gene: TRBV7-9
clone size: NA
J gene: TRBJ1-1
CDR3 length: 11
D gene: NA
CDR3 protein: CASSLNTEAFF

V gene: TRBV7-9
clone size: NA
J gene: TRBJ2-7
CDR3 length: 14
D gene: NA
CDR3 protein: CASSSYRDTYEQYF

V gene: TRBV27
clone size: NA
J gene: TRBJ2-7
CDR3 length: 14
D gene: TRBD2
CDR3 protein: CASSSGTSSYEQYF